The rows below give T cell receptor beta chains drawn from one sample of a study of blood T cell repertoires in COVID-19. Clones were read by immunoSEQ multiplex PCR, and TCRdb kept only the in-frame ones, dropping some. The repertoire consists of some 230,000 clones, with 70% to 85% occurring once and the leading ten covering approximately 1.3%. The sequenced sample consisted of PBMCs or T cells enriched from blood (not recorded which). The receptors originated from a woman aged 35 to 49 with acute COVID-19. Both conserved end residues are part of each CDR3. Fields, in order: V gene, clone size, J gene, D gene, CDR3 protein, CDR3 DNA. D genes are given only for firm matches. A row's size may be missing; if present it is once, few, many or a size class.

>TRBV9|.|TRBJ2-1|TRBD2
CASSVVAGGGEQFF
TGTGCCAGCAGCGTAGTTGCGGGGGGAGGTGAGCAGTTCTTC
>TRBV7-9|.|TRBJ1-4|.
CASSLAAGLWEKLFF
TGTGCCAGCAGCTTAGCGGCGGGCTTGTGGGAAAAACTGTTTTTT
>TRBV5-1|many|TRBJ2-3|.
CASSFERLTDTQYF
TGCGCCAGCAGCTTCGAGCGGCTGACAGATACGCAGTATTTT
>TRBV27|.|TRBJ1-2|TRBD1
CASSFDRAGGYTF
TGTGCCAGCAGTTTTGACAGGGCGGGGGGCTACACCTTC
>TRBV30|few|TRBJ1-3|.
CAWSPPGLGNTIYF
TGTGCCTGGAGTCCCCCAGGGCTAGGAAACACCATATATTTT
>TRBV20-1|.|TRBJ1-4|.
CSASGSGEKLFF
TGCAGTGCTAGTGGGTCGGGTGAAAAACTGTTTTTT
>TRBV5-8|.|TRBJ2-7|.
CASTTYYPTGNEQYF
TGTGCCAGCACCACTTACTATCCGACGGGGAACGAGCAGTACTTC
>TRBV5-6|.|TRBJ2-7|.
CASSFVQVSYEQYF
TGTGCCAGCAGCTTTGTCCAGGTTTCCTACGAGCAGTACTTC
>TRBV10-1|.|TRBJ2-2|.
CAYASCSCRGRNTGELFF
TGCGCCTATGCTTCTTGTTCATGCAGGGGAAGAAACACCGGGGAGCTGTTTTTT
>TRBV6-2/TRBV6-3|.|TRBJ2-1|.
CASSYSPGENEQFF
TGTGCCAGCAGTTACTCGCCAGGGGAGAATGAGCAGTTCTTC
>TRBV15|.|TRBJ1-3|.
CATSRAGRGGNTIYF
TGTGCCACCAGCAGAGCGGGGCGGGGCGGAAACACCATATATTTT
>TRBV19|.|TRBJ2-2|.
CASSIDKRPNTGELFF
TGTGCCAGTAGTATAGATAAGCGCCCGAACACCGGGGAGCTGTTTTTT
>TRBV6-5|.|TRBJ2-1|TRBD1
CASSSPDRGQNEQFF
TGTGCCAGCAGTTCTCCAGACAGGGGGCAAAATGAGCAGTTCTTC
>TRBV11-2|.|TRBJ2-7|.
CASSSDTYEQYF
TGTGCCAGCAGCTCCGACACCTACGAGCAGTACTTC
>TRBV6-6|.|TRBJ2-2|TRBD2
CASSYGRGTGELFF
TGTGCCAGCAGTTACGGGCGGGGGACCGGGGAGCTGTTTTTT
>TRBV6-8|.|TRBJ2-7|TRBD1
CASRPGTGGHEQYF
TGTGCCAGCAGACCCGGGACAGGGGGCCACGAGCAGTACTTC
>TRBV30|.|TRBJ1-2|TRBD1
CAWTGTGGGYTF
TGTGCCTGGACTGGGACAGGTGGCGGCTACACCTTC
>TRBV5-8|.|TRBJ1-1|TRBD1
CASSNPNRGQRTEAFF
TGTGCCAGCAGTAACCCGAACAGGGGACAGAGGACTGAAGCTTTCTTT
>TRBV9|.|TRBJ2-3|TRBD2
CASSEGTSGPSTDTQYF
TGTGCCAGCAGCGAAGGGACTAGCGGGCCTAGCACAGATACGCAGTATTTT
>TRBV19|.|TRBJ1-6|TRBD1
CASTKQTGGSNSPLHF
TGTGCCAGTACCAAACAGACAGGGGGCTCTAATTCACCCCTCCACTTT
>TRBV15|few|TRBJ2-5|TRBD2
CATSKKREGLETQYF
TGTGCCACCAGCAAAAAGCGGGAGGGCCTAGAGACCCAGTACTTC
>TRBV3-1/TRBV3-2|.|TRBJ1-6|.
CASSQRASNSPLHF
TGTGCCAGCAGCCAGAGGGCCTCCAATTCACCCCTCCACTTT
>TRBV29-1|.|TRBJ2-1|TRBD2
CSVDGTKYNEQFF
TGCAGCGTTGACGGGACTAAATACAATGAGCAGTTCTTC
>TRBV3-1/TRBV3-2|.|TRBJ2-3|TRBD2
CASSTSGRTDTQYF
TGTGCCAGCAGCACTAGCGGGAGGACAGATACGCAGTATTTT
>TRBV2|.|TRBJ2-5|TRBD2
CASSPGLAGEVIRETQYF
TGTGCCAGCAGCCCGGGACTAGCGGGAGAAGTGATCAGGGAGACCCAGTACTTC
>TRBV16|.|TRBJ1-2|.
CASSQSGQTGYTF
TGTGCCAGCAGCCAAAGCGGACAGACTGGCTACACCTTC
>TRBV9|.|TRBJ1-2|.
CASSPGGAYGYTF
TGTGCCAGCAGCCCTGGAGGTGCTTATGGCTACACCTTC